Each of the 7 T cell receptor beta chains below was sequenced from the same sample in a study of blood T cell repertoires in COVID-19. Assay: immunoSEQ multiplex PCR; the TCRdb copy retains only in-frame clones and omits some. Counted here are over 150,000 clones, under 95% occurring once; the ten biggest clones make up 2% to 3%. Sequencing used peripheral blood. These receptor sequences come from a man aged 18 to 35 with acute or convalescent COVID-19.

This chain uses TRBV7-9 with TRBJ2-1; TRBD1 matches at 9 bases. CDR3 length: 14 residues. The J segment lost 6 bases and the V segment lost 5 bases, leaving 5 bases of the junction unmatched. CDR1 and CDR2 from the germline V gene are SEHNR and FQNEAQ (reference sequence). Here the CDR3 reads CASSRGQGFNEQFF. The CDR3 DNA follows: TGTGCCAGCAGCCGCGGACAGGGGTTCAATGAGCAGTTCTTC.

The chain links TRBV6-5 to TRBJ2-7; 7 bases align to TRBD1. The CDR3 spans 15 residues. The V segment lost 2 bases and the J segment 0 bases; nucleotides outside the gene matches: 4. Per germline, CDR1 MNHEY and CDR2 SVGAGI. This CDR3 reads CASSYTGQYSYEQYF. The CDR3, as DNA: TGTGCCAGCAGTTACACGGGACAGTACTCCTACGAGCAGTACTTC.

The V call is TRBV9, the J call TRBJ1-1; a weak D match, TRBD1 (5 bases). CDR3 length equals 16 residues. The germline V gene has CDR1 SGDLS and CDR2 YYNGEE. Trimming cost V 4 bases and J 3 bases, with 19 bases left between them. The CDR3 DNA sequence: TGTGCCAGCAGCCGGGGCCTTCGGGAGATCGACACTGAAGCTTTCTTT. The encoded protein is CASSRGLREIDTEAFF.

This chain's CDR3 is CASSMEPREGTYGYTF. In DNA, the CDR3 is TGTGCCAGTAGTATGGAACCACGGGAGGGCACCTATGGCTACACCTTC. The V call is TRBV19, the J call TRBJ1-2; no definite D call. This CDR3 has 16 amino acids. Germline values: CDR1 LNHDA, CDR2 SQIVND (reference sequence). V was clipped by 3 bases and J by 4 bases, with 18 bases between them.

This sequence joins TRBV30 and TRBJ1-6; 8 positions agree with TRBD1. The junction had 15 bases not matched to a gene; V was cut back by 1 base and J by 1 base. CDR1 and CDR2 from the germline V gene are GTSNPN and SVGIG (reference sequence). The CDR3 loop spans 20 amino acids. This CDR3 is CAWSERTGKFRRSYNSPLHF. The DNA for the CDR3 is TGTGCCTGGAGTGAACGGACAGGGAAATTTAGGAGGTCCTATAATTCACCCCTCCACTTT.

This clone was seen once. The chain combines TRBV5-1 with TRBJ2-2; weak D call: TRBD1 (7 bases). Trimming took off 7 bases at V and 6 bases at J, with 19 bases between the two ends. Germline V CDR1 and CDR2: SGHRS, YFSETQ. CDR3 length equals 15 residues. DNA for the CDR3: TGCGCCAGCCGACCCCAGGCAGGGGGGTCCGGGGAGCTGTTTTTT. Translation gives CASRPQAGGSGELFF.

The gene calls are TRBV6-5 and TRBJ1-2; the D gene is possibly TRBD1 (5 bases). V shed 11 bases and J shed 0 bases, with 16 bases lying between them. The CDR3 runs 14 residues. Germline-derived CDR1 and CDR2 are MNHEY and SVGAGI. The CDR3 DNA is TGTGCCGTGTTAAGTGGGGACTCTAACTATGGCTACACCTTC. The encoded protein is CAVLSGDSNYGYTF.